This is a list of T cell receptor beta chains from one sample in a study of CD8 T cells in Susac syndrome. One entry per CDR3 protein results from TCRdb running MiXCR on the immunoSEQ multiplex PCR reads. Among roughly 400,000 distinct CDR3 sequences listed, around 83% were seen once. The sample comprised CD8+ T cells from PBMCs. The receptors were sampled from a human donor with multiple sclerosis. Each CDR3 is given without its conserved first and last residue. A D gene is named only where the DNA matches it firmly. Clone size appears in some rows only: once, few, many, or a class for an expanded clone.

-	TRBV11-2	-	ASSLKETILPNEQF
-	TRBV2	TRBD1	ASSARGSTGTGELF
once	TRBV3-1	TRBD1	ASSLQGPPLYNEQF
-	TRBV27	TRBD1	ASSLSGQGAHVNYGYT
-	TRBV27	TRBD1	ASSLRTGGHYGYT
-	TRBV11-2	TRBD1	ASSLDPGGREQY
-	TRBV29-1	-	SVENRAFSYEQY
few	TRBV7-6	TRBD2	ASSLGTSGGSYEQY
-	TRBV4-1	TRBD2	ASSQVGGEAYEQY
-	TRBV10-3	-	AISDREEDTEAF
-	TRBV29-1	TRBD1	SAGQGSYNEQF
few	TRBV12-3/TRBV12-4	-	ASSFEGGNTEAF
-	TRBV6-6	TRBD2	ASSQTSGLGREQF
-	TRBV5-1	-	ASRVNRGVPLNQPQH
few	TRBV7-9	-	ASSRTDSATNEKLF
once	TRBV29-1	TRBD2	SVAASGSHEQF
-	TRBV4-1	TRBD2	ASSQRSGVYNEQF
-	TRBV19	-	ASSHQGRAEAF
-	TRBV6-1	TRBD1	ASEAPGQGNSPLH
-	TRBV18	TRBD1	ASSPGTGNSKIYGYT
-	TRBV12-3/TRBV12-4	-	ATNDQGQATEAF
-	TRBV28	TRBD2	ASTPVPGLAGGPVRGQF
-	TRBV5-1	TRBD1	ASSYYPGTGFQPQH
-	TRBV27	TRBD2	ASTLLGGGYNEQF
-	TRBV18	-	ASSPRIAGSSYEQY
once	TRBV4-1	-	ASSQGVENTEAF
-	TRBV6-1	-	ASSEALVQAGYGYT
-	TRBV5-4	-	ASSLHEEKAF
-	TRBV10-1	TRBD1	ASSDADRGFPGELF
-	TRBV5-5	-	ASSLAGDPVYGYT
-	TRBV14	-	ASSPRPNTGELF
few	TRBV6-6	-	ASSRGADTEAF
few	TRBV6-5	TRBD1	ASSYSKNRGNEKLF
-	TRBV27	-	ASKSGLPYNEQF
-	TRBV7-3	-	ASSPHKQGARNEQF
-	TRBV28	-	ASSQEGVYYEQY
-	TRBV6-5	TRBD1	ASSYLTGTAKIFRDGYT
-	TRBV27	-	ASRTSWGGVNQPQH
-	TRBV25-1	-	ASSENGYT
-	TRBV6-1	-	ASSGGEGIYGYT
-	TRBV5-6	-	ASQGFSYEQY
-	TRBV28	TRBD1	ASSILGTGNYGYT
-	TRBV12-3/TRBV12-4	-	ASSFYARREGEQY
few	TRBV29-1	TRBD1	SVEDRVNYGYT
once	TRBV6-6	-	ASSYVSLSYNEQF
-	TRBV20-1	TRBD1	SARDDFGTGSLTEAF
-	TRBV2	TRBD1	ASKTGTETQY
-	TRBV11-2	TRBD1	ASSSVAGQGVRGDPDTQY
once	TRBV13	TRBD2	ASSDYSGNGYEQY
few	TRBV11-2	-	ASSSEGEKLF
-	TRBV20-1	-	SATRVGRIEAF
-	TRBV12-3/TRBV12-4	-	ASSFGGFTEAF
-	TRBV10-1	-	ASSEWVSTDTQY
-	TRBV5-8	TRBD1	ASRVSGGYGYT